What follows are 19 T cell receptor beta chains derived from one specimen sequenced in a study of cytomegalovirus exposure and HLA in healthy donors. PCR employed 60 Vbeta and 13 Jbeta primers. Using immunoSEQ multiplex PCR, the repertoire was profiled, and TCRdb retains in-frame clones only, with some absent. The sample has about 120,000 clones, 75% to 90% seen once; the top ten hold 7.5% to 9.5%. The source material was PBMCs. These receptor sequences come from a female donor in good health and CMV-seropositive.

The chain has TRBV5-1 and TRBJ2-3; TRBD2 might be the D (5 bases). The CDR3 extends over 12 amino acids. Germline-derived CDR1 and CDR2 are SGHRS and YFSETQ. Trimming left V 2 bases short and J 6 bases short, with 7 bases between. CDR3 DNA sequence: TGCGCCAGCAGCTTTAGCGCGGATACGCAGTATTTT. Amino acid sequence: CASSFSADTQYF.

The rearrangement links TRBV30 to TRBJ1-1; a possible D gene is TRBD1 (6 bases). The CDR3 consists of 14 residues. Trimming left V 1 base short and J 5 bases short, with 14 bases between. Per germline, CDR1 GTSNPN and CDR2 SVGIG (reference sequence). CDR3 DNA sequence: TGTGCCTGGAGTGATCAGGGGAAGGTAACTGAAGCTTTCTTT. The encoded protein is CAWSDQGKVTEAFF.

V is TRBV7-3 and J is TRBJ2-2; 7 positions match TRBD1. Trimming cost V 7 bases and J 0 bases; bases outside gene matches: 2. Germline V CDR1 and CDR2: SGHTA, FQGTGA. This CDR3 contains 14 residues. CDR3 residues: CASKGQANTGELFF. DNA of the CDR3: TGTGCCAGCAAAGGACAGGCGAACACCGGGGAGCTGTTTTTT.

V is TRBV11-2 and J is TRBJ1-1; TRBD1 agrees at 8 bases. This CDR3 spans 13 amino acids. J lost 3 bases, V lost 6 bases, and 3 bases had no gene match. Germline V lookup: CDR1 SGHAT, CDR2 FQNNGV. The CDR3 DNA reads TGTGCCAGCAGGCAGACAGGGGACACTGAAGCTTTCTTT. Protein sequence: CASRQTGDTEAFF.

CDR3 amino acids: CASSLTGVRTDTQYF. The DNA of the CDR3 is TGTGCCAGCAGCTTGACAGGGGTGAGAACAGATACGCAGTATTTT. The chain carries TRBV6-4 and TRBJ2-3; TRBD1 agrees at 8 bases. J lost 3 bases, V lost 6 bases, and 8 bases had no gene match. The CDR3 runs to 15 residues. Germline CDR1 and CDR2: MRHNA and SNTAGT.

The rearrangement joins TRBV5-1 to TRBJ2-1, with TRBD2 identical over 10 bases. The CDR3 is 15 amino acids. The V segment lost 0 bases and the J segment 7 bases; nucleotides outside the gene matches: 4. Per germline, CDR1 SGHRS and CDR2 YFSETQ. CDR3 sequence (DNA): TGCGCCAGCAGCTTGGCACTAGCGGGAAGGAATGAGCAGTTCTTC. Its protein is CASSLALAGRNEQFF.

This chain uses TRBV5-1 with TRBJ1-3, with D hard to call. This CDR3 comprises 17 residues. The germline V and J ends were trimmed by 4 bases and 0 bases, with 17 bases remaining between them. The V gene's germline CDR1 is SGHRS and CDR2 YFSETQ. CDR3 nucleotide sequence: TGCGCCAGCAGCCTGGTTAGATTAACAGACTCTGGAAACACCATATATTTT. Its translation is CASSLVRLTDSGNTIYF.

The chain couples TRBV6-5 to TRBJ2-1; 10 bases fit TRBD1. There are 13 residues in the CDR3. Per germline, CDR1 MNHEY and CDR2 SVGAGI. The ends lost 6 bases at V and 14 bases at J; junction bases unmatched: 10. CDR3 sequence reads: CASRVLPGTGEFF. CDR3 bases: TGTGCCAGCAGGGTGCTGCCCGGGACAGGGGAGTTCTTC.

Turning to this clone: The CDR3 end shows no conserved phenylalanine or tryptophan, and so a read error is likely. The chain recombines TRBV5-1 with TRBJ1-6; D uncertain. Germline CDR1 is SGHRS and CDR2 is YFSETQ. V lost 2 bases and J 8 bases, leaving 17 bases between the germline ends. The length of the CDR3 is 16 residues. CDR3 protein: CASSFSSPGNDSPLHL. Here the CDR3 DNA reads TGCGCCAGCAGCTTTTCCTCCCCGGGGAACGATTCACCCCTCCACTTG.

With respect to this clone: This CDR3 is also generated by other DNA sequences in the sample. CDR3 sequence reads: CASSRGSGANVLTF. The CDR3 DNA follows: TGTGCCAGCAGTCGGGGGTCTGGGGCCAACGTCCTGACTTTC. The chain carries TRBV6-5 and TRBJ2-6, with D perhaps matching TRBD2 (6 bases). Germline V gene lookup returns CDR1 MNHEY and CDR2 SVGAGI. Trimming removed 5 bases at V and 1 base at J, with 6 bases between. The CDR3 length is 14 residues.

This clone was counted a few times. The genes are TRBV5-3 and TRBJ2-7; no clear D gene. TRBV5-3 is marked as an open reading frame, function uncertain. The CDR3 spans 16 residues. Trimming left V 5 bases short and J 3 bases short, with 21 bases between. The CDR3 DNA reads as TGTGCCAGAAGGACCCCTACGTGGGCGAACCTCTACGAGCAGTACTTC. Translating it yields CARRTPTWANLYEQYF.

This clone was observed a single time. The chain uses TRBV5-1 and TRBJ2-1; 9 nucleotides align to TRBD1. Germline trimming cut 0 bases from V and 4 bases from J; bases unmatched to any gene: 8. Germline lookup yields CDR1 SGHRS and CDR2 YFSETQ. This CDR3 spans 17 amino acids. CDR3 DNA: TGCGCCAGCAGCTTGGCTCGACAGGGGGGAAGTTACAATGAGCAGTTCTTC. Its protein product is CASSLARQGGSYNEQFF.

The V call is TRBV7-9, the J call TRBJ1-1, with TRBD1 matching over 9 bases. Germline CDR1 and CDR2: SEHNR and FQNEAQ (reference sequence). The length of the CDR3 is 15 residues. The V segment lost 7 bases and the J segment 0 bases; nucleotides outside the gene matches: 6. The CDR3 loop reads CASKGTGMLNTEAFF. The CDR3 DNA is TGTGCCAGCAAAGGGACAGGGATGTTGAACACTGAAGCTTTCTTT.

The chain joins TRBV7-3 to TRBJ2-2, with TRBD1 as a possible D gene (5 bases). V lost 5 bases and J lost 7, with 11 bases in between. Germline V gene sequence: CDR1 SGHTA, CDR2 FQGTGA. This CDR3 is built from 13 residues. The DNA of the CDR3 is TGTGCCAGCAGCATCATTAGGGGCGGGGAGCTGTTTTTT. Protein: CASSIIRGGELFF.

Only a few counts were recorded for this clone. The rearrangement links TRBV5-1 to TRBJ1-1; D gene unclear. Looked up from germline, CDR1 is SGHRS and CDR2 is YFSETQ. This CDR3 is built from 14 residues. The V gene lost 3 bases and the J gene lost 0 bases, with 9 bases spanning the gap. The CDR3 sequence is CASSYGLLNTEAFF. CDR3 DNA: TGCGCCAGCAGCTACGGACTGCTGAACACTGAAGCTTTCTTT.

In DNA, the CDR3 is TGTGCCAGCAGCGCGTGGACTAGCGGGGATCAAGAGACCCAGTACTTC. Protein: CASSAWTSGDQETQYF. This chain uses TRBV4-2 with TRBJ2-5, with 12 bases that match TRBD2. The length of the CDR3 is 16 residues. The V gene's germline CDR1 is LGHNA and CDR2 YNFKEQ. V lost 5 bases and J lost 2; bases outside the gene matches: 6.

The rearrangement joins TRBV5-1 to TRBJ1-6; 7 positions match TRBD1. CDR3 length equals 14 residues. Per the germline V gene, CDR1 is SGHRS and CDR2 is YFSETQ. Losses at the gene ends were 4 bases for V and 10 bases for J; bases not matched to a gene: 8. The CDR3 region is CASSPRQGGSPLHF. The CDR3 DNA follows: TGCGCCAGCAGCCCTCGACAGGGTGGGTCACCCCTCCACTTT.

Points on this clone: The junction shows a germline mismatch at one end, possibly a read error. The chain couples TRBV30 to TRBJ2-3; tentatively, D is TRBD2 (5 bases). The CDR3 consists of 15 residues. Per the germline V gene, CDR1 is GTSNPN and CDR2 is SVGIG (reference sequence). The CDR3 reads CAWSVGSSNPDTQYF. CDR3 DNA sequence: TGTGCCTGGAGTGTTGGGTCTAGCAACCCAGATACACAGTATTTT.

The CDR3 sequence is CAWSGTVSNQPQHF. Written as DNA, the CDR3 is TGTGCCTGGAGCGGGACAGTTAGCAATCAGCCCCAGCATTTT. The J gene is TRBJ1-5, the V gene TRBV30; 7 positions agree with TRBD1. Germline V gene data show CDR1 as GTSNPN and CDR2 as SVGIG (reference sequence). The CDR3 spans 14 residues. J was trimmed by 0 bases and V by 3 bases; bases with no gene match: 2.